The rows below give T cell receptor beta chains drawn from one sample of a study of shared clonotypes between healthy human individuals. The method was immunoSEQ multiplex PCR; TCRdb's version includes in-frame clones alone and lacks a portion of them. The profile shows some 2,400,000 clones, approximately 94% of them singletons. Sequencing input: naive CD4+ T cells sorted from blood. These receptors were taken from a man aged 18 to 29 in good health. CDR3s include the opening cysteine and the closing phenylalanine or tryptophan. D genes are given only for firm matches. Expanded clones are given a class, and other clones once, few, many or no size at all.

cdr3_nt cdr3_aa j_call v_call clone_size d_call
TGTGCCAGCAGCGTAGATCTAGAAGGGGGACGGGAGTCCACCGGGGAGCTGTTTTTT CASSVDLEGGRESTGELFF TRBJ2-2 TRBV9 - -
TGCGCCAGCAGCTTGGATGTGACAGGGAGCTATGGCTACACCTTC CASSLDVTGSYGYTF TRBJ1-2 TRBV5-1 - TRBD1
TGTGCCAGCAGCTCCGGGACAAAGACCTACGAGCAGTACTTC CASSSGTKTYEQYF TRBJ2-7 TRBV11-2 - -
TGTGCCAGCAGTGACTTGACAGGGGGCGACTATGGCTACACCTTC CASSDLTGGDYGYTF TRBJ1-2 TRBV6-4 - TRBD1
TGCGCCAGCAGCTTGGTTACTAGCGGGGGTCGAGAGACCCAGTACTTC CASSLVTSGGRETQYF TRBJ2-5 TRBV5-1 - TRBD2
TGTGCCAGCAGCGTAGGGACAGGGTGGGGTTCCGAGCAGTACTTC CASSVGTGWGSEQYF TRBJ2-7 TRBV9 - TRBD1
TGCGCCAGCAGCTTGGGGGAGGACTCTGGAAACACCATATATTTT CASSLGEDSGNTIYF TRBJ1-3 TRBV5-1 - -
TGTGCCTGGAGTGTCCTCCGGACTAGCGGGTACGACAATGAGCAGTTCTTC CAWSVLRTSGYDNEQFF TRBJ2-1 TRBV30 - TRBD2
TGTGCCAGCAGTTACGGCCTAGCGGTTAGCACAGATACGCAGTATTTT CASSYGLAVSTDTQYF TRBJ2-3 TRBV6-6 - TRBD2
TGTGCCATCAGTGTATCGGTGCAAGAGACCCAGTACTTC CAISVSVQETQYF TRBJ2-5 TRBV10-3 - -
TGCGCCAGCAGCTCCGAGGGTAATTCACCCCTCCACTTT CASSSEGNSPLHF TRBJ1-6 TRBV5-1 - -
TGCGCCAGCAGCCAAGTGGTCCCTAGGAGGGGAGGACTAGCTAACTATGGCTACACCTTC CASSQVVPRRGGLANYGYTF TRBJ1-2 TRBV4-3 - -
TGTGCCAGCAGTGCAGGGACAGCTTTTGGGGAGACCCAGTACTTC CASSAGTAFGETQYF TRBJ2-5 TRBV25-1 - TRBD1
TGTGCTAGTGGTTTGGGACTAGCGGGGACAGATACGCAGTATTTT CASGLGLAGTDTQYF TRBJ2-3 TRBV12-5 - TRBD2
TGTGCCAGCAGCGGCGGGACACGCGCCGGGTTCACTGAAGCTTTCTTT CASSGGTRAGFTEAFF TRBJ1-1 TRBV9 - -
TGTGCCAGCAGCCGCGGCGGGGAGTTACGTTCACCCCTCCACTTT CASSRGGELRSPLHF TRBJ1-6 TRBV5-4 - -
TGTGCCAGCAGTAAATACAGGGAAGAATATGGCTACACCTTC CASSKYREEYGYTF TRBJ1-2 TRBV28 - -
TGTGCCAGCTTTCGGGCCGGAACTAATGAAAAACTGTTTTTT CASFRAGTNEKLFF TRBJ1-4 TRBV13 - -
TGTGCCAGCAGCTTTGCTAGCCGGGACAGAGGGGGAGGGAGGCAGTTCTTC CASSFASRDRGGGRQFF TRBJ2-1 TRBV7-9 - -
TGTGCCAGAAGTAGGTTTACAGATACGCAGTATTTT CARSRFTDTQYF TRBJ2-3 TRBV30 - -
TGTGCCAGCAGTTACGCCGGGGACCAGAACACTGAAGCTTTCTTT CASSYAGDQNTEAFF TRBJ1-1 TRBV6-6 - -
TGCGCCAGCGGACCACCCGGGACTAGCGGGAGGGCCGGCACCGGGGAGCTGTTTTTT CASGPPGTSGRAGTGELFF TRBJ2-2 TRBV5-1 - TRBD2
TGTGCCACCTCTAGCGGGGGTAACAATGAGCAGTTCTTC CATSSGGNNEQFF TRBJ2-1 TRBV6-4 - TRBD2
TGTGCCAGCTCACCACGGTGGACGGATGGCTACACCTTC CASSPRWTDGYTF TRBJ1-2 TRBV18 few -
TGTGCCAGCAGTTTAGTGCTTAGCAATCAGCCCCAGCATTTT CASSLVLSNQPQHF TRBJ1-5 TRBV28 - -
TGTGCCAGCAGCTTAACGCAGTACTCGACTAACACCGGGGAGCTGTTTTTT CASSLTQYSTNTGELFF TRBJ2-2 TRBV7-3 - -
TGTGCCAGCTCACGGGACAGGGGGACCAGACCGACTGAAGCTTTCTTT CASSRDRGTRPTEAFF TRBJ1-1 TRBV18 - TRBD1
TGCGCCAGCAGCACTTACACCTCCTACGAGCAGTACTTC CASSTYTSYEQYF TRBJ2-7 TRBV5-1 - -
TGTGCCTGGAAGATCTACAATGAGCAGTTCTTC CAWKIYNEQFF TRBJ2-1 TRBV30 - -
TGCGCCAGCAGCAAGGACCTAGCAGGGGAGCAGTACTTC CASSKDLAGEQYF TRBJ2-7 TRBV5-1 - -
TGCGCCAGCAGCTTGGATCGGGCGCAGCAGTACTTC CASSLDRAQQYF TRBJ2-7 TRBV5-1 - -
TGCGCCAGCAGTGGCGGACTCACTAATGAAAAACTGTTTTTT CASSGGLTNEKLFF TRBJ1-4 TRBV5-1 - -
TGTGCCAGCACCGAGAGTAGCGGGATCAACGAGCAGTACTTC CASTESSGINEQYF TRBJ2-7 TRBV2 - TRBD2
TGTGCCAGCAGCCCTTCTTTACTCAGGACGGATCAGCCCCAGCATTTT CASSPSLLRTDQPQHF TRBJ1-5 TRBV7-2 - -
TGCGCCAGCAGGTGGGACAGGGGGACGGACACCGGGGAGCTGTTTTTT CASRWDRGTDTGELFF TRBJ2-2 TRBV5-1 - TRBD1
TGTGCCAGCAGTGAGCAGACCTACAATGGCTACACCTTC CASSEQTYNGYTF TRBJ1-2 TRBV6-1 - -
TGTGCCAGCAGTCCTCGGGGGAGACAGGGAGAAAAACTGTTTTTT CASSPRGRQGEKLFF TRBJ1-4 TRBV7-8 - TRBD1
TGTGCCAGCAGTAACACAGGGTCGACTAATTCACCCCTCCACTTT CASSNTGSTNSPLHF TRBJ1-6 TRBV6-5 - -
TGTGCCAGCATCCTCACTCAGGGATTGAATTCACCCCTCCACTTT CASILTQGLNSPLHF TRBJ1-6 TRBV28 - -
TGTGCCAGTACGTGGGGGGGGTCCGAGCAGTACTTC CASTWGGSEQYF TRBJ2-7 TRBV7-2 - TRBD2
TGCGCCAGCAGCTACGCTAGCGGGACAGGCACCGGGGAGCTGTTTTTT CASSYASGTGTGELFF TRBJ2-2 TRBV5-1 - -
TGTGCCAGCAGCTTATCAGGGGTGTCAAAAGTAATTGAAAAACTGTTTTTT CASSLSGVSKVIEKLFF TRBJ1-4 TRBV7-9 - -
TGTGCCAGCACCATACGACAGGTCCCAGATACGCAGTATTTT CASTIRQVPDTQYF TRBJ2-3 TRBV6-1 - -
TGTGCCAGCACTCTTCGGTGGGGGGGCTATGTCACTGAAGCTTTCTTT CASTLRWGGYVTEAFF TRBJ1-1 TRBV2 - -
TGTGCCTCTCAGCGGAACGAGGAGCAGTACTTC CASQRNEEQYF TRBJ2-7 TRBV10-3 few -
TGTGCCAGCAGTTCCCCCAGCCAGGGAACAGATACGCAGTATTTT CASSSPSQGTDTQYF TRBJ2-3 TRBV6-5 - -
TGTGCCAGCGCACCGGTCGGGACAGGGACCTACGAGCAGTACTTC CASAPVGTGTYEQYF TRBJ2-7 TRBV18 - TRBD1
TGCGCCAGCAGCCCATCCCGGCTCCAAGTTTACGAGCAGTACTTC CASSPSRLQVYEQYF TRBJ2-7 TRBV5-1 once -
TGTGCCAGCTCACTGGGGACAGGGGTTAATGAAAAACTGTTTTTT CASSLGTGVNEKLFF TRBJ1-4 TRBV18 - TRBD1
TGTGCCAGCAGCCTCGATTTTTCTTGGACGAGGGTCTATGGCTACACCTTC CASSLDFSWTRVYGYTF TRBJ1-2 TRBV27 - -
TGTGCCAGCAGCCGACTCCAGACAGGCTACGAGCAGTACTTC CASSRLQTGYEQYF TRBJ2-7 TRBV6-5 - -
TGTGCCAGCAGTTACTACGGGGCGGGGGGGCCCGATGAGCAGTTCTTC CASSYYGAGGPDEQFF TRBJ2-1 TRBV6-5 - TRBD2
TGTGCCAGCAGTTTTTCAGGAGGGAGGGCCAAAAACATTCAGTACTTC CASSFSGGRAKNIQYF TRBJ2-4 TRBV28 - -
TGCGCCAGCAGCTTGACGAGACAGGGGGTGACCGGGGAGCTGTTTTTT CASSLTRQGVTGELFF TRBJ2-2 TRBV5-1 - TRBD1
TGTGCCAGCAGCTTGGATCGAGCCAGGGGGTCCTATGGCTACACCTTC CASSLDRARGSYGYTF TRBJ1-2 TRBV5-4 - TRBD1
TGTGCCAGCAGCTTTGGGCCGAACTATGGCTACACCTTC CASSFGPNYGYTF TRBJ1-2 TRBV7-2 - -
TGTGCCAGCAGTTACCGGCAGGGTGGCTACGAGCAGTACTTC CASSYRQGGYEQYF TRBJ2-7 TRBV6-5 - -
TGTGCCAGCAGCGGGCGGGACAGAGGGAACACTGAAGCTTTCTTT CASSGRDRGNTEAFF TRBJ1-1 TRBV14 - TRBD1
TGTGCCAGCAGCCCAAGCAGCTACGAGCAGTACTTC CASSPSSYEQYF TRBJ2-7 TRBV11-2 - -